These 15 T cell receptor beta chains originate from one sample sequenced in a study of cytomegalovirus exposure and HLA in healthy donors (dated by TCRdb to about 2017). Receptor amplification or capture employed the immunoSEQ multiplex PCR assay. A mixture of 60 forward primers for TCR Vbeta segments and 13 reverse primers for TCR Jbeta segments was used in the multiplex PCR. TCRdb limited this immuneACCESS table to in-frame rearrangements with V and J called. A share of clones is missing; checked studies link under half to unresolved V genes, and the rest is unexplained. The sample table holds some 120,000 clones, of which 80% were seen once. 2.5% of the sample rests with the top ten. Sequenced input: PBMCs. These receptors were taken from a man aged 30-40 years in good health and CMV-seronegative.

V usage is TRBV19 and J usage is TRBJ2-2; possible D gene TRBD1, 6 bases. The CDR3 has 14 amino acids. In germline, CDR1 is LNHDA, CDR2 SQIVND (reference sequence). Trimming stripped 8 bases from V and 6 bases from J, with 16 bases between. CDR3 residues: CASGTLGFPGELFF. The CDR3 nucleotides read TGTGCCAGTGGGACACTAGGATTCCCCGGGGAGCTGTTTTTT. The full variable domain, its missing parts supplied by reference TRBV19 and TRBJ2-2, is DGGITQSPKYLFRKEGQNVTLSCEQNLNHDAMYWYRQDPGQGLRLIYYSQIVNDFQKGDIAEGYSVSREKKESFPLTVTSAQKNPTAFYLCASGTLGFPGELFFGEGSRLTVL.

The rearrangement links TRBV11-2 to TRBJ1-1, with TRBD1 as a possible D gene (5 bases). The ends were cut back, 0 bases at V and 4 bases at J, with 12 bases in the middle. There are 15 residues in the CDR3. Germline V lookup: CDR1 SGHAT, CDR2 FQNNGV. In DNA form, the CDR3 reads TGTGCCAGCAGCTTAGAGCCGCCGGGGGGCACTGAAGCTTTCTTT. Protein: CASSLEPPGGTEAFF.

The chain carries TRBV5-1 and TRBJ1-1, with TRBD1 matching 7 bases. This CDR3 region has 16 residues. Germline CDR1 reads SGHRS; CDR2 reads YFSETQ. Trimming removed 0 bases from V and 4 bases from J; junction bases left unmatched: 9. The CDR3, as DNA: TGCGCCAGCAGCTTGGTAACAGGGGTTTTGGTCACTGAAGCTTTCTTT. Its protein product is CASSLVTGVLVTEAFF. Looking up the rest from reference TRBV5-1 and TRBJ1-1 gives the full variable domain: KAGVTQTPRYLIKTRGQQVTLSCSPISGHRSVSWYQQTPGQGLQFLFEYFSETQRNKGNFPGRFSGRQFSNSRSEMNVSTLELGDSALYLCASSLVTGVLVTEAFFGQGTRLTVV.

The rearrangement joins TRBV6-1 to TRBJ1-2; 7 nucleotides agree with TRBD1. In germline, CDR1 is MNHNS, CDR2 SASEGT. Losses at the gene ends were 6 bases for V and 6 bases for J; bases not matched to a gene: 10. There are 14 residues in the CDR3. The CDR3 here is CASSRDSAFDGYTF. CDR3 coding DNA: TGTGCCAGCAGCCGGGACAGCGCGTTTGATGGCTACACCTTC.

V usage is TRBV29-1 and J usage is TRBJ1-2; D perhaps matches TRBD1 (6 bases). Germline V gives CDR1 SQVTM, CDR2 ANQGSEA. Trimming pared 7 bases from V and 4 bases from J, leaving 16 bases between. The CDR3 is 13 amino acids. The CDR3 coding sequence is TGCAGCGCCGACCCAGGGGAAGGCTATGGCTACACCTTC. This codes for CSADPGEGYGYTF.

This chain uses TRBV11-3 with TRBJ2-7; TRBD2 agrees at 14 bases. The CDR3 covers 16 residues. The J segment lost 9 bases and the V segment lost 5 bases, leaving 12 bases of the junction unmatched. Germline-derived CDR1 and CDR2 are SGHNT and YENEEA. The CDR3 nucleotides read TGTGCCAGCAGCCAATCGACTAGCGGGAGGGCCGTCGGGCAGTACTTC. Amino acid sequence: CASSQSTSGRAVGQYF.

A note on this clone: The same CDR3 also results from other DNA sequences found in this sample. The chain uses TRBV6-5 and TRBJ1-1; TRBD1 agrees at 7 bases. The CDR3 consists of 13 residues. After removal of 6 bases from V and 3 bases from J, the junction contained 4 bases not matched to a gene. Germline CDR1 MNHEY, CDR2 SVGAGI. CDR3 sequence reads: CASSRTGDTEAFF. The CDR3 coding sequence is TGTGCCAGCAGCCGAACAGGGGACACTGAAGCTTTCTTT.

A remark on this clone: An end of the junction does not agree with germline; a read error may underlie this. V and J are TRBV9 and TRBJ1-5; D is undetermined. CDR1 is SGDLS and CDR2 is YYNGEE in the germline V gene. The CDR3 has 15 residues. CDR3 coding DNA: TGTGCCAGCAGCGTAGGAGGAGCAAGCAATCAGCCCCAGAATTTT. Translating it yields CASSVGGASNQPQNF.

The rearrangement uses TRBV6-6 and TRBJ1-2; no reliable D call. Germline lookup yields CDR1 MNHNY and CDR2 SVGAGI (reference sequence). The CDR3 is 11 residues long. V shed 4 bases and J shed 8 bases, with 8 bases lying between them. The CDR3: CASSSAGGYTF. The CDR3 DNA sequence: TGTGCCAGCAGTTCGGCGGGGGGCTACACCTTC.

The gene calls are TRBV19 and TRBJ1-3; the D is unclear. Trimming left V 6 bases short and J 1 base short, with 13 bases between. CDR1 is LNHDA, CDR2 SQIVND, per germline (reference sequence). The CDR3 runs to 15 residues. The CDR3 DNA follows: TGTGCCAGTAGGTCCCTCGAGTATTCTGGAAACACCATATATTTT. Its translation: CASRSLEYSGNTIYF.

Only a few counts were recorded for this clone. The chain uses TRBV13 and TRBJ1-1; D gene unclear. Germline-derived CDR1 and CDR2 are PRHDT and FYEKMQ (reference sequence). V was cut by 6 bases and J by 1 base, with 9 bases left in between. The CDR3 consists of 13 residues. The CDR3: CASRKPGNTEAFF. The CDR3 bases are TGTGCCAGCAGGAAGCCCGGGAACACTGAAGCTTTCTTT.

CDR3 residues: CSAKDGIVEQYF. In nucleotides, the CDR3 is TGCAGCGCCAAGGACGGGATTGTCGAGCAGTACTTC. The chain carries TRBV29-1 and TRBJ2-7, with TRBD2 as a possible D gene (5 bases). The CDR3 is 12 amino acids. The ends were cut back, 7 bases at V and 6 bases at J, with 16 bases in the middle. Germline loops: CDR1 SQVTM, CDR2 ANQGSEA.

The chain links TRBV4-1 to TRBJ1-5, with TRBD1 matching 7 bases. The CDR3 runs to 16 residues. The V gene end was trimmed by 3 bases and the J gene end by 0 bases; junction bases not matched to a gene: 5. The germline CDR1 and CDR2 sequences are MGHRA and YSYEKL. CDR3 bases: TGCGCCAGCAGCCAGGGACAGCCTTATAGCAATCAGCCCCAGCATTTT. Protein: CASSQGQPYSNQPQHF.

The V call is TRBV6-5, the J call TRBJ2-2; possible D gene TRBD1, 5 bases. The CDR3 contains 15 residues. The germline CDR1 and CDR2 sequences are MNHEY and SVGAGI. V lost 7 bases to trimming and J lost 0 bases, with 12 bases between them. DNA for the CDR3: TGTGCCAGCACCAGGACACTGGCGAACACCGGGGAGCTGTTTTTT. This sequence encodes CASTRTLANTGELFF.

This clone has only a few counts. This chain joins TRBV6-5 and TRBJ1-2; D possibly corresponds to TRBD1 (5 bases). CDR3 length equals 15 residues. Trimming removed 6 bases at V and 6 bases at J, with 20 bases between. Looked up from germline, CDR1 is MNHEY and CDR2 is SVGAGI. The CDR3 spells CASRAFPRGLDGYTF. CDR3 nucleotide sequence: TGTGCCAGCAGGGCATTCCCGCGGGGCCTGGATGGCTACACCTTC.